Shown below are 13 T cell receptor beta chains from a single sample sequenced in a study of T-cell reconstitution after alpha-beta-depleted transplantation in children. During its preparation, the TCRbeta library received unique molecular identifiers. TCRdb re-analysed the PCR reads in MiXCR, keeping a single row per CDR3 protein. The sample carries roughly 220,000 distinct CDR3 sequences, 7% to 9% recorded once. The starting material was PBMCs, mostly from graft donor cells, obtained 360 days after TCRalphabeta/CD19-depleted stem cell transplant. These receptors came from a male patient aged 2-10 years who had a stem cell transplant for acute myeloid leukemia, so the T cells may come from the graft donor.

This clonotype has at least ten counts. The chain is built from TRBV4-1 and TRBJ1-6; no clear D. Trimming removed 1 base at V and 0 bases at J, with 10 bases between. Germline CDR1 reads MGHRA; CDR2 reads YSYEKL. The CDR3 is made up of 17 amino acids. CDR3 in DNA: TGCGCCAGCAGCCAAGTGCCGGGGAGCTCCTATAATTCACCCCTCCACTTT. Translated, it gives CASSQVPGSSYNSPLHF.

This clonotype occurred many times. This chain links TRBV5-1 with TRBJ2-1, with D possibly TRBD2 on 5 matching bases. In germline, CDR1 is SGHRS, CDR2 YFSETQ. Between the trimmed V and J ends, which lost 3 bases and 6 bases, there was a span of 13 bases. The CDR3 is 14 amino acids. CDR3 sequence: CASSSTDSRNEQFF. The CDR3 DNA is TGCGCCAGCAGCTCGACGGACTCCCGCAATGAGCAGTTCTTC.

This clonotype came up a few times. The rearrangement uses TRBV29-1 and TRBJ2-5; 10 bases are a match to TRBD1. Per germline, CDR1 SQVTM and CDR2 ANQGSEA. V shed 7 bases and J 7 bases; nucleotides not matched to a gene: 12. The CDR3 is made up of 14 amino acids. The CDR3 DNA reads TGCAGCGCGGGACAGGGGACAGATATGGGGACCCAGTACTTC. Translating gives CSAGQGTDMGTQYF.

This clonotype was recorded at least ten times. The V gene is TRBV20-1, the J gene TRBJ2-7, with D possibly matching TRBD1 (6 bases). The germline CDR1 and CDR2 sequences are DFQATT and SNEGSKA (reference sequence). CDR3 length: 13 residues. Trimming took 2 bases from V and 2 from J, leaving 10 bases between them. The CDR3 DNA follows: TGCAGTGCTAGAAGGGACACAGCCTACGAGCAGTACTTC. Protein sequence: CSARRDTAYEQYF.

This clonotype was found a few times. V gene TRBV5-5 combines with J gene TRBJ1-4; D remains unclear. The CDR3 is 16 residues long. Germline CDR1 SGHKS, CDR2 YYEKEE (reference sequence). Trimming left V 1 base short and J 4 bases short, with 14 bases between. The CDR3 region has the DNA TGTGCCAGCAGCTTGTCGGCGCGGGCTTATAATGAAAAACTGTTTTTT. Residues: CASSLSARAYNEKLFF.

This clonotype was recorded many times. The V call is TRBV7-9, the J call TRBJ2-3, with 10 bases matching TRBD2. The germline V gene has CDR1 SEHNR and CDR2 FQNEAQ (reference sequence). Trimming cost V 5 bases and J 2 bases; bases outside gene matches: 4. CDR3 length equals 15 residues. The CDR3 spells CASSNGLAVTDTQYF. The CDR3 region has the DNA TGTGCCAGCAGCAACGGACTAGCGGTCACAGATACGCAGTATTTT.

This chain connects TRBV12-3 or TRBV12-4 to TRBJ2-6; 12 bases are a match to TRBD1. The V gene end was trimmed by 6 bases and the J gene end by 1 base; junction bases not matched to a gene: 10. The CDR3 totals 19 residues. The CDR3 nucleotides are TGTGCCAGCAGACCGGGACAGGGGGCGAAAATTTCTGGGGCCAACGTCCTGACTTTC. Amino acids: CASRPGQGAKISGANVLTF.

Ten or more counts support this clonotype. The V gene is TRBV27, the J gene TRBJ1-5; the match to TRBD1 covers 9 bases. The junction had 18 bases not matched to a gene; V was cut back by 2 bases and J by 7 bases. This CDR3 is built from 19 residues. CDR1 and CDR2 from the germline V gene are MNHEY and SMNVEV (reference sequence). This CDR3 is CASSLPIRPGQGMNQPQHF. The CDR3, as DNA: TGTGCCAGCAGTTTACCAATTCGGCCGGGACAGGGTATGAACCAGCCCCAGCATTTT.

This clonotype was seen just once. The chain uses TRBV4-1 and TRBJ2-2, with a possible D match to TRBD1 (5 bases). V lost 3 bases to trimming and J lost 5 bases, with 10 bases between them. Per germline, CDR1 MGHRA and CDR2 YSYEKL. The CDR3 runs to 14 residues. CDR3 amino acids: CASSHLRDTGELFF. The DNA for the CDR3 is TGCGCCAGCAGCCACCTCAGGGATACCGGGGAGCTGTTTTTT.

The CDR3 sequence: CASSFLGVSYNEQFF. The CDR3 bases are TGTGCCAGCAGTTTTCTAGGTGTCTCCTACAATGAGCAGTTCTTC. J is TRBJ2-1 and V is TRBV5-5; D gene ambiguous. This CDR3 is 15 amino acids long. The germline V and J ends were trimmed by 5 bases and 0 bases, with 12 bases remaining between them. Germline CDR1 SGHKS, CDR2 YYEKEE (reference sequence).

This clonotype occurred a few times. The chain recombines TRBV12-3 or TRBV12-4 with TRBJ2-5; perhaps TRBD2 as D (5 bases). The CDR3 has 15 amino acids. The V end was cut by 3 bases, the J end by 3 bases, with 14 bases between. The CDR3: CASSFAGLGKETQYF. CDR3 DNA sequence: TGTGCCAGCAGTTTCGCGGGCCTGGGTAAAGAGACCCAGTACTTC.

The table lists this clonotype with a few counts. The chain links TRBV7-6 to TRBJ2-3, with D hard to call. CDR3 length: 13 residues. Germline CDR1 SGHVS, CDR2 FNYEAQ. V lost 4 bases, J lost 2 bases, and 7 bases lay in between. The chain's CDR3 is CASSSINTDTQYF. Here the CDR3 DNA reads TGTGCCAGCAGCTCAATAAACACAGATACGCAGTATTTT.

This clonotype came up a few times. The CDR3 DNA reads TGTGCCAGCAGCCGGCGAGTGATAGGGTTTAAGAAGAACACTGAAGCTTTCTTT. Translation gives CASSRRVIGFKKNTEAFF. The chain employs TRBV11-1 and TRBJ1-1; the D is unclear. Germline CDR1 reads SGHAT; CDR2 reads FQDESV (reference sequence). This CDR3 is 18 amino acids long. V lost 5 bases and J lost 1, with 23 bases in between.